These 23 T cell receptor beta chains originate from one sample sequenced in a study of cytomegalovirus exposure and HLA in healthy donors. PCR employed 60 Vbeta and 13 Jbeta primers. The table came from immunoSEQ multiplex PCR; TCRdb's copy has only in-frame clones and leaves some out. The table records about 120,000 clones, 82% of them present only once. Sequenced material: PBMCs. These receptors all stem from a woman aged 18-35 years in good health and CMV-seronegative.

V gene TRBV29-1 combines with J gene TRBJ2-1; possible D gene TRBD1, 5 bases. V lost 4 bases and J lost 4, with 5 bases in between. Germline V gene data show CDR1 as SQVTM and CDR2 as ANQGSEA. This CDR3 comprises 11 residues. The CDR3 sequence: CSVGTYNEQFF. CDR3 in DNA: TGCAGCGTTGGGACATACAATGAGCAGTTCTTC.

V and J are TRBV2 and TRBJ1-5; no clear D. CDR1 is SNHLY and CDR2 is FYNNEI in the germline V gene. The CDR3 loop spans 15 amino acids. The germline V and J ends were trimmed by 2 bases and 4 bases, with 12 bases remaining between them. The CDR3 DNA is TGTGCCAGCAGTGAAATGGTAGCGGGGAATCAGCCCCAGCATTTT. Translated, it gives CASSEMVAGNQPQHF.

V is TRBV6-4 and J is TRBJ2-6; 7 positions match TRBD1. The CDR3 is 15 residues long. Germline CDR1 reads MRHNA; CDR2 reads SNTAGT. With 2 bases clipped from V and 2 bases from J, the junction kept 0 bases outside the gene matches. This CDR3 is CASSDRGPGANVLTF. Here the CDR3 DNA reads TGTGCCAGCAGTGACAGGGGGCCTGGGGCCAACGTCCTGACTTTC.

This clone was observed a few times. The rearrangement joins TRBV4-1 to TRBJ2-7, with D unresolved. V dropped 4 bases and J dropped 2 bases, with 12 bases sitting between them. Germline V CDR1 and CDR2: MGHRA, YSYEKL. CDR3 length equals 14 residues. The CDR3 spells CASSPIELTYEQYF. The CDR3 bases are TGCGCCAGCAGCCCTATAGAACTCACCTACGAGCAGTACTTC.

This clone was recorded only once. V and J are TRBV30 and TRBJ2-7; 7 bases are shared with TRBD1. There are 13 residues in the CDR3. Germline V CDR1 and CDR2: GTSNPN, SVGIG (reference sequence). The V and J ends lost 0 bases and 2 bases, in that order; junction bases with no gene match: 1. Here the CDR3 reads CAWSVDRTYEQYF. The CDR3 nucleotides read TGTGCCTGGAGTGTGGACAGGACCTACGAGCAGTACTTC. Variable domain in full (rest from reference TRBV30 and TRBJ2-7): SQTIHQWPATLVQPVGSPLSLECTVEGTSNPNLYWYRQAAGRGLQLLFYSVGIGQISSEVPQNLSASRPQDRQFILSSKKLLLSDSGFYLCAWSVDRTYEQYFGPGTRLTVT.

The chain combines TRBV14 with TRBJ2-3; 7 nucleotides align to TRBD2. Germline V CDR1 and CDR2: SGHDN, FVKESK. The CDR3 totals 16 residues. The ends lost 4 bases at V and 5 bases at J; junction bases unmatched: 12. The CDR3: CASSLRLALPVDTQYF. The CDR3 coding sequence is TGTGCCAGCAGCCTTCGACTAGCCCTCCCGGTAGATACGCAGTATTTT.

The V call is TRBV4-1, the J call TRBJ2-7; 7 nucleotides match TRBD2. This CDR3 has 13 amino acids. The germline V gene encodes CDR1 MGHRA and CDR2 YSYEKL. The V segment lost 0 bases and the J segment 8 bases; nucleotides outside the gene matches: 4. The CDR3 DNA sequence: TGCGCCAGCAGCCAAGATGGGAGGGCCAAGCAGTACTTC. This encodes CASSQDGRAKQYF.

CDR3 loop: CASLNRREGSYNEQFF. CDR3 sequence (DNA): TGTGCCAGCCTGAATCGGCGGGAGGGTAGCTACAATGAGCAGTTCTTC. The rearrangement links TRBV9 to TRBJ2-1, with 9 bases matching TRBD2. J gave up 3 bases and V 7 bases, and 11 bases lay outside the gene matches. CDR1 is SGDLS and CDR2 is YYNGEE in the germline V gene. This CDR3 is 16 amino acids long.

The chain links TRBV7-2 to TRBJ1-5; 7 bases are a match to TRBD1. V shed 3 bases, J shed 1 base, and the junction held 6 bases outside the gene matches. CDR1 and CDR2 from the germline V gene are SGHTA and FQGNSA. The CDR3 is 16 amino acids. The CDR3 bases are TGTGCCAGCAGCTTTAAGGGGGGACAGAGCAATCAGCCCCAGCATTTT. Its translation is CASSFKGGQSNQPQHF. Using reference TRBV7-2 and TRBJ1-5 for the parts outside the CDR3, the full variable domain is GAGVSQSPSNKVTEKGKDVELRCDPISGHTALYWYRQSLGQGLEFLIYFQGNSAPDKSGLPSDRFSAERTGGSVSTLTIQRTQQEDSAVYLCASSFKGGQSNQPQHFGDGTRLSIL.

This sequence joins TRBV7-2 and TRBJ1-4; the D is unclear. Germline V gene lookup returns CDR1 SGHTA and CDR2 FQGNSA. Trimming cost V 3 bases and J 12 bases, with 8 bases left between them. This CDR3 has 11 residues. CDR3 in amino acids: CASSLVEELFF. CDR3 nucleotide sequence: TGTGCCAGCAGCTTGGTGGAGGAACTGTTTTTT.

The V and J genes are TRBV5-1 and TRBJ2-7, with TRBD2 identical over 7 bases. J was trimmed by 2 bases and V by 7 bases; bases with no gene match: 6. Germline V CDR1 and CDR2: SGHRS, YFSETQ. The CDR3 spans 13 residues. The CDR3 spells CASRLAATYEQYF. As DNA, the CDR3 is TGCGCCAGCCGTCTAGCGGCAACCTACGAGCAGTACTTC.

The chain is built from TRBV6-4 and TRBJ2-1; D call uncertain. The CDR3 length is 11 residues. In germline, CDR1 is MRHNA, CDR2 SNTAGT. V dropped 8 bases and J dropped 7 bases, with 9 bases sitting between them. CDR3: CASGVGNEQFF. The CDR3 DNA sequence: TGTGCCAGCGGAGTAGGTAATGAGCAGTTCTTC.

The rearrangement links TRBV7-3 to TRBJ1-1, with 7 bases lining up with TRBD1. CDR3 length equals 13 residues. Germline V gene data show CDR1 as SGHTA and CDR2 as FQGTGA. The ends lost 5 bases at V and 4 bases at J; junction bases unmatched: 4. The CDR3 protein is CASSPTGTTEAFF. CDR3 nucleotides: TGTGCCAGCAGCCCGACAGGGACCACTGAAGCTTTCTTT.

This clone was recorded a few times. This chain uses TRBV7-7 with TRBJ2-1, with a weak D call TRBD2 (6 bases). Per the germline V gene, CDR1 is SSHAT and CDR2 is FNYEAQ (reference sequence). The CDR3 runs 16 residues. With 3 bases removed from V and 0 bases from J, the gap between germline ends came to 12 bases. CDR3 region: CASSLGLPSSYNEQFF. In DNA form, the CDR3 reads TGTGCCAGCAGCTTGGGACTCCCGAGCTCCTACAATGAGCAGTTCTTC.

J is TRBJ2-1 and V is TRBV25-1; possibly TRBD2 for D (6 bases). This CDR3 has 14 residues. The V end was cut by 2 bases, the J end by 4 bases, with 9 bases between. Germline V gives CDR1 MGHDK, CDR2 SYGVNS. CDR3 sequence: CASSERGSYNEQFF. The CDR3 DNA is TGTGCCAGCAGTGAACGGGGGTCATACAATGAGCAGTTCTTC.

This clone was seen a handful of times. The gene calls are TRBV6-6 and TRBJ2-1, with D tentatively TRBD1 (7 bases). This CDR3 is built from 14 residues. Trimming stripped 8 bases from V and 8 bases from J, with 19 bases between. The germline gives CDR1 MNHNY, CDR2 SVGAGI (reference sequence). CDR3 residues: CASGIRGAKDEQFF. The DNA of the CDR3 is TGTGCCAGCGGGATCAGGGGGGCAAAGGATGAGCAGTTCTTC.

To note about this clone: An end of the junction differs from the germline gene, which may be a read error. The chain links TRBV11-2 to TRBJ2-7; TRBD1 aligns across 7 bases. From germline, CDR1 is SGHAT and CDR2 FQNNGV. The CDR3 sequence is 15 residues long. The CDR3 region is CASSTYTGVSHEQYF. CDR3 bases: TGTGCCAGCAGCACTTATACAGGGGTCTCCCACGAGCAGTACTTC.

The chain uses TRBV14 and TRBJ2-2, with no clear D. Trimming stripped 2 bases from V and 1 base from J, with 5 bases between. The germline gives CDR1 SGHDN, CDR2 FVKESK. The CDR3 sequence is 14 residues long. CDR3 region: CASSQFLNTGELFF. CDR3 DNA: TGTGCCAGCAGCCAATTTCTGAACACCGGGGAGCTGTTTTTT.

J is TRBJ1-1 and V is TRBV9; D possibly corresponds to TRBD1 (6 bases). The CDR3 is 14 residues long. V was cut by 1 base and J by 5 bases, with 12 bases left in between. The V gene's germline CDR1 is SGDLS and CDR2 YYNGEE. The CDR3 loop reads CASSVLGRGTEAFF. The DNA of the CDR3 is TGTGCCAGCAGCGTACTGGGGAGGGGGACTGAAGCTTTCTTT.

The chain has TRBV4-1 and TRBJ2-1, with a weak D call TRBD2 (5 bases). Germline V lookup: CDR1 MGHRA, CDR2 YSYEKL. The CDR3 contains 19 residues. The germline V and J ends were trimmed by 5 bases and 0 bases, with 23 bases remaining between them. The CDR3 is CASSSVGLALSSSYNEQFF. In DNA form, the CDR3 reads TGCGCCAGCAGCTCCGTTGGGCTAGCCCTTTCCAGCTCCTACAATGAGCAGTTCTTC.

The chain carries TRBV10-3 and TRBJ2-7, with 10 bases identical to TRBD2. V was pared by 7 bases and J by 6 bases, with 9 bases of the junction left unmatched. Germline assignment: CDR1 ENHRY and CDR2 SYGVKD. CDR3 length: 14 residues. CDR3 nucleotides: TGTGCCATCATGGGGAGCGGGGGGGAGCCCGAGCAGTACTTC. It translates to CAIMGSGGEPEQYF.

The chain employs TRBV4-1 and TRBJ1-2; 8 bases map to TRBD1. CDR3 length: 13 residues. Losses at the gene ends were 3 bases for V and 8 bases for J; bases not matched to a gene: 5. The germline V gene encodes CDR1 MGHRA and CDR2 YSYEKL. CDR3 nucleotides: TGCGCCAGCAGCCAGGACAGGGAGAGCGGCTACACCTTC. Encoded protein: CASSQDRESGYTF.

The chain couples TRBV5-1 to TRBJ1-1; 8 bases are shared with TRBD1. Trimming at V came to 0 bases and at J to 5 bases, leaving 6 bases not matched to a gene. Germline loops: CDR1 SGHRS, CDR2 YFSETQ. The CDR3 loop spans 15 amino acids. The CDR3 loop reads CASSLAPRGPTEAFF. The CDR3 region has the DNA TGCGCCAGCAGCTTGGCTCCCAGGGGGCCAACTGAAGCTTTCTTT.